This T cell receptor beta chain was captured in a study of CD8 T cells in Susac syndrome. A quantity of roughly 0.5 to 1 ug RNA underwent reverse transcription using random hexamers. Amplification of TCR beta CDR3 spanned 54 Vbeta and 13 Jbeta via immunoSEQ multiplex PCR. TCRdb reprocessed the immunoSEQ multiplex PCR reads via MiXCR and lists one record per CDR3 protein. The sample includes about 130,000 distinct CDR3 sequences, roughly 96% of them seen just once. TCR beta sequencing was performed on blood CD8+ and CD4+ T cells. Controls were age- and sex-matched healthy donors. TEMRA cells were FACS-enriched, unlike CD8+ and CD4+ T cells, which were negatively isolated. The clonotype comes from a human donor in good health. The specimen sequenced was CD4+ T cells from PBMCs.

The CDR3 coding sequence is TGTGCCAGTAGTATAGGAGGGTCGGAGACCCAGTACTTC. This translates into CASSIGGSETQYF. The genes are TRBV19 and TRBJ2-5, with D possibly being TRBD2 (5 bases). This CDR3 spans 13 amino acids. Germline V lookup: CDR1 LNHDA, CDR2 SQIVND (reference sequence). With 1 base removed from V and 5 bases from J, the gap between germline ends came to 8 bases.